Below, 24 T cell receptor beta chains from the same sample are listed, as sequenced in a study of identical twins. TCRdb ran MiXCR on the 5' RACE reads and lists one entry per CDR3 protein. The data contain about 240,000 distinct CDR3 sequences, 7.5% of them singletons. These same data were also listed under a study on yellow fever vaccine responses in identical twins.

The sample was CD8+ T cells sorted from blood. These receptors originate from a woman aged 18-35 years in good health.

The V gene is TRBV7-8, the J gene TRBJ2-5, with 15 bases lining up with TRBD2. V gave up 5 bases and J gave up 3 bases; unmatched junction bases: 4. Germline V gives CDR1 SGHVS, CDR2 FQNEAQ. CDR3 length: 16 amino acids. The chain's CDR3 is CASSLGLAGGEETQYF. The CDR3 DNA reads TGTGCCAGCAGCCTAGGACTAGCGGGAGGGGAAGAGACCCAGTACTTC.

This clonotype occurred many times. The chain couples TRBV2 to TRBJ2-1, with 8 positions matching TRBD2. The CDR3 runs 14 residues. The germline V gene encodes CDR1 SNHLY and CDR2 FYNNEI. The V segment lost 8 bases and the J segment 4 bases; nucleotides outside the gene matches: 7. The CDR3: CASPPASGYNEQFF. CDR3 sequence (DNA): TGTGCCAGCCCGCCAGCTAGCGGGTACAATGAGCAGTTCTTC. Supplemented by reference TRBV2 and TRBJ2-1, the full variable domain reads EPEVTQTPSHQVTQMGQEVILRCVPISNHLYFYWYRQILGQKVEFLVSFYNNEISEKSEIFDDQFSVERPDGSNFTLKIRSTKLEDSAMYFCASPPASGYNEQFFGPGTRLTVL.

This chain connects TRBV25-1 to TRBJ2-5; D may be TRBD1 or TRBD2 (5 bases each). Germline V gene lookup returns CDR1 MGHDK and CDR2 SYGVNS. This CDR3 has 16 amino acids. Between the trimmed V and J ends, which lost 3 bases and 5 bases, there was a span of 19 bases. The CDR3 DNA follows: TGTGCCAGCAGTGAGTTGGGGGAAGGTCTGAGGGAGACCCAGTACTTC. Amino acids: CASSELGEGLRETQYF.

This clonotype was seen repeatedly, ten times or more. The rearrangement joins TRBV5-1 to TRBJ2-1, with D perhaps TRBD1 (6 bases). Germline V gene data show CDR1 as SGHRS and CDR2 as YFSETQ. This CDR3 comprises 14 residues. Trimming took off 5 bases at V and 6 bases at J, with 15 bases between the two ends. DNA for the CDR3: TGCGCCAGCAGACCTCCGGACAGCGCCAATGAGCAGTTCTTC. Amino acids: CASRPPDSANEQFF.

The V call is TRBV27, the J call TRBJ1-6; the match to TRBD1 covers 9 bases. The CDR3 contains 14 residues. From germline, CDR1 is MNHEY and CDR2 SMNVEV (reference sequence). Trimming removed 3 bases from V and 10 bases from J; junction bases left unmatched: 4. DNA for the CDR3: TGTGCCAGCAGTTTTGACAGGGGGGGCTCACCCCTCCACTTT. It translates to CASSFDRGGSPLHF.

This clonotype was seen more than once but under ten times. V gene TRBV20-1 combines with J gene TRBJ1-5, with D unresolved. CDR1 is DFQATT and CDR2 is SNEGSKA in the germline V gene (reference sequence). V gave up 0 bases and J gave up 0 bases, with 6 bases separating them. CDR3 size: 14 residues. The CDR3 coding sequence is TGCAGTGCTAGAGAGGAGGATAGCAATCAGCCCCAGCATTTT. Residues: CSAREEDSNQPQHF.

There are many counts of this clonotype. This sequence joins TRBV29-1 and TRBJ2-3, with 9 bases that match TRBD2. CDR3 length: 13 residues. Germline-derived CDR1 and CDR2 are SQVTM and ANQGSEA. V shed 7 bases, J shed 8 bases, and the junction held 10 bases outside the gene matches. The CDR3 DNA follows: TGCAGCGACTTAGCGGGAGATCATGGTACGCAGTATTTT. This codes for CSDLAGDHGTQYF.

This clonotype was observed many times. The chain joins TRBV29-1 to TRBJ2-3; 7 bases align to TRBD2. The CDR3 consists of 12 residues. Per the germline V gene, CDR1 is SQVTM and CDR2 is ANQGSEA. The trim removed 3 bases at V and 5 bases at J, leaving 2 bases unmatched. The CDR3 DNA reads TGCAGCGTTGAGTTAGCGGGAGATACGCAGTATTTT. It yields the protein CSVELAGDTQYF.

This clonotype was seen ten or more times. The gene calls are TRBV7-9 and TRBJ2-3; D possibly uses TRBD1 or TRBD2 (5 bases each). The CDR3 is 16 amino acids. Trimming stripped 6 bases from V and 2 bases from J, with 18 bases between. Germline V lookup: CDR1 SEHNR, CDR2 FQNEAQ (reference sequence). The CDR3 loop is CASSGNVEGYTDTQYF. For the CDR3, the DNA is TGTGCCAGCAGTGGAAACGTAGAGGGGTACACAGATACGCAGTATTTT.

This clonotype has a handful of counts. This rearrangement joins TRBV27 to TRBJ2-3; D ambiguous. In germline, CDR1 is MNHEY, CDR2 SMNVEV (reference sequence). This CDR3 region has 12 residues. V dropped 4 bases and J dropped 5 bases, with 7 bases sitting between them. The CDR3 DNA reads TGTGCCAGCAGTTCTCGAGGAGATACGCAGTATTTT. Its translation is CASSSRGDTQYF.

The rearrangement links TRBV4-1 to TRBJ2-1; 11 bases match TRBD1. Germline CDR1 reads MGHRA; CDR2 reads YSYEKL. This CDR3 is built from 16 residues. J was trimmed by 8 bases and V by 4 bases; bases with no gene match: 10. The CDR3 bases are TGCGCCAGCAGCCGAAAACCGGGACAGGGGGGCGATGAGCAGTTCTTC. Amino acids: CASSRKPGQGGDEQFF.

This clonotype was observed a handful of times. The CDR3 sequence: CASNPGGSSDEQYF. CDR3 nucleotide sequence: TGTGCCAGCAATCCCGGGGGGAGTAGCGACGAGCAGTACTTC. This chain uses TRBV9 with TRBJ2-7; 7 bases agree with TRBD2. The ends lost 6 bases at V and 5 bases at J; junction bases unmatched: 11. The CDR3 is 14 residues long. Germline V gives CDR1 SGDLS, CDR2 YYNGEE.

This clonotype occurred many times. Its ends do not fully match the called genes, so a read error is possible. The chain couples TRBV12-3 or TRBV12-4 to TRBJ1-1; D ambiguous. The CDR3 sequence is 11 residues long. CDR3 region: CASSLGWSGDF. CDR3 bases: TGTGCCAGCAGTTTAGGGTGGTCCGGGGACTTT.

This chain connects TRBV3-1 to TRBJ2-1, with D perhaps given as TRBD1 or TRBD2 (7 bases each). CDR1 and CDR2 from the germline V gene are LGHDT and YNNKEL (reference sequence). The CDR3 loop spans 15 amino acids. V shed 4 bases and J shed 4 bases, with 14 bases lying between them. CDR3 in amino acids: CASSPAGGGYNEQFF. The CDR3 region has the DNA TGTGCCAGCAGCCCCGCAGGGGGGGGGTACAATGAGCAGTTCTTC.

This clonotype occurred once. V gene TRBV6-1 combines with J gene TRBJ2-7; perhaps TRBD1 as D (6 bases). Trimming removed 6 bases from V and 2 bases from J, with 14 bases in between. CDR1 and CDR2 (germline): MNHNS, SASEGT. The CDR3 totals 14 residues. CDR3 amino acids: CASSETGGPYEQYF. In DNA form, the CDR3 reads TGTGCCAGCAGCGAAACTGGGGGCCCCTACGAGCAGTACTTC.

The V gene is TRBV7-9, the J gene TRBJ2-7; unclear D gene. CDR1 SEHNR and CDR2 FQNEAQ come from the germline V gene (reference sequence). V lost 5 bases to trimming and J lost 4 bases, with 12 bases between them. This CDR3 comprises 13 residues. This chain's CDR3 is CASSGKTRYEQYF. In nucleotides, the CDR3 is TGTGCCAGCAGCGGAAAGACTCGGTACGAGCAGTACTTC.

This chain uses TRBV5-5 with TRBJ2-1; D remains unclear. The V end lost 6 bases, the J end lost 6 bases, and 10 bases lay between the germline ends. CDR3 size: 12 residues. Germline lookup yields CDR1 SGHKS and CDR2 YYEKEE (reference sequence). CDR3 amino acids: CASNTGLNEQFF. CDR3 DNA: TGTGCCAGCAACACTGGGCTCAATGAGCAGTTCTTC.

This rearrangement joins TRBV6-1 to TRBJ2-7, with unresolved D. Germline CDR1 and CDR2: MNHNS and SASEGT. This CDR3 spans 13 amino acids. V shed 5 bases and J shed 1 base, with 9 bases lying between them. CDR3 coding DNA: TGTGCCAGCAGTCAGGACGGATCCTACGAGCAGTACGTC. Its translation: CASSQDGSYEQYV.

The chain carries TRBV9 and TRBJ2-2; possibly TRBD1 or TRBD2 for D (5 bases each). Trimming took off 7 bases at V and 4 bases at J, with 8 bases between the two ends. The CDR3 totals 12 residues. Germline CDR1 SGDLS, CDR2 YYNGEE. The DNA of the CDR3 is TGTGCCAGCGGGGGAGCCACCGGGGAGCTGTTTTTT. Protein product: CASGGATGELFF.

This clonotype was observed a handful of times. The V call is TRBV6-5, the J call TRBJ1-1; D not resolved. Germline CDR1 is MNHEY and CDR2 is SVGAGI. The CDR3 extends over 14 amino acids. Trimming took 1 base from V and 0 from J, leaving 6 bases between them. CDR3 bases: TGTGCCAGCAGTTACTTGGATATGAACACTGAAGCTTTCTTT. Its protein product is CASSYLDMNTEAFF.

The chain uses TRBV2 and TRBJ1-2; D not resolved. The V and J ends lost 2 bases and 6 bases respectively, with 10 bases between them. Germline values: CDR1 SNHLY, CDR2 FYNNEI. The CDR3 has 13 amino acids. As DNA, the CDR3 is TGTGCCAGCAGTGAAATTTTGAAGGATGGCTACACCTTC. It codes for CASSEILKDGYTF.

This clonotype was picked up many times. CDR3 in DNA: TGCAGCGCCTTACTTCAAGAGACCCAGTACTTC. Translated: CSALLQETQYF. This chain joins TRBV29-1 and TRBJ2-5, with D unresolved. The length of the CDR3 is 11 residues. The germline CDR1 and CDR2 sequences are SQVTM and ANQGSEA. Trimming pared 7 bases from V and 2 bases from J, leaving 8 bases between.

This clonotype was counted at least ten times. The V gene is TRBV27, the J gene TRBJ2-3, with 9 bases lining up with TRBD2. V was clipped by 5 bases and J by 3 bases; unmatched bases: 6. The CDR3 totals 15 residues. Per germline, CDR1 MNHEY and CDR2 SMNVEV (reference sequence). The CDR3 region is CASSQIAGATDTQYF. The CDR3 DNA reads as TGTGCCAGCAGTCAAATAGCGGGAGCGACAGATACGCAGTATTTT.

In its sample, this clonotype was seen a few times. This chain connects TRBV27 to TRBJ2-1, with 9 nucleotides matching TRBD1. CDR1 is MNHEY, CDR2 SMNVEV, per germline (reference sequence). The CDR3 length is 14 residues. Trimming at V came to 5 bases and at J to 9 bases, leaving 8 bases not matched to a gene. The CDR3 is CASSRTTGGPEQFF. As DNA, the CDR3 is TGTGCCAGCAGTAGAACTACAGGGGGCCCTGAGCAGTTCTTC.